A selection of T cell receptor beta chains follows, all from one sample in a study of T cells in Graves' hyperthyroidism and ophthalmopathy. Each CDR3 protein gets one entry after TCRdb re-called the multiplex PCR reads with MiXCR. The sample has a few hundred thousand distinct CDR3 sequences, roughly 20% seen once. The sample comprised blood. Source of these receptors: a man aged 25-40 years with Graves' ophthalmopathy. Both conserved end residues are part of each CDR3. D genes are given only for firm matches. Some rows have no size entry. The others give once, few or many, or a class for an expanded clone.

j_call v_call clone_size d_call cdr3_nt cdr3_aa
TRBJ2-5 TRBV10-3 many TRBD2 TGTGCCATCAGCGGGGGACTAGCGGGAGGAGAGACCCAGTACTTC CAISGGLAGGETQYF
TRBJ2-7 TRBV30 many NA TGTGCCTGGAGTGGGGGACTGGAATACGAGCAGTACTTC CAWSGGLEYEQYF
TRBJ1-1 TRBV18 few NA TGTGCCAGCTCACCACAGCGGGGGGAGACTGAAGCTTTCTTT CASSPQRGETEAFF
TRBJ2-7 TRBV30 few NA TGTGCCTGGAGGCCCACCGGCACCCACGAGCAGTACTTC CAWRPTGTHEQYF
TRBJ2-1 TRBV30 NA NA TGTGCCTGGAGCCGGGACTCCACTATACACAATGAGCAGTTCTTC CAWSRDSTIHNEQFF
TRBJ1-5 TRBV30 many NA TGTGCCTGGAGTGGGGCGGGCAATCAGCCCCAGCATTTT CAWSGAGNQPQHF
TRBJ2-3 TRBV5-4 NA TRBD2 TGTGCCAGCAGCTTGGCCGGTACTAGCGGGAGGGCCGGGACAGATACGCAGTATTTT CASSLAGTSGRAGTDTQYF
TRBJ1-2 TRBV9 few NA TGTGCCAGCAGTGGACCATCTTCTGGCTACACCTTC CASSGPSSGYTF
TRBJ1-4 TRBV7-8 few TRBD1 TGTGCCAGCAGCTGGGACAGGGGAGATGAAAAACTGTTTTTT CASSWDRGDEKLFF
TRBJ1-3 TRBV18 few NA TGTGCCAGCTCACCCGGGCAGCGAGGAAACACCATATATTTT CASSPGQRGNTIYF
TRBJ1-1 TRBV5-1 few NA TGCGCCAGCAGCTGGGGACCTTCGGGCACTGAAGCTTTCTTT CASSWGPSGTEAFF
TRBJ2-7 TRBV25-1 once NA TGTGCCAGCGCCTTTGGTGGATCAGGAGAGCAGTACTTC CASAFGGSGEQYF
TRBJ2-3 TRBV20-1 many NA TGCAGTGCTAGAGGGGAGTTAGCGGTGAGGTGGGCAAATACGCAGTATTTT CSARGELAVRWANTQYF
TRBJ2-3 TRBV10-1 NA NA TGCGCCAGCAGTGAAAACGACCCCAGTACTAGCACAGATACGCAGTATTTT CASSENDPSTSTDTQYF
TRBJ1-3 TRBV20-1 few TRBD1 TGCAGTGCTAGAGGGACAGGCAGGACTGGAAACACCATATATTTT CSARGTGRTGNTIYF
TRBJ2-1 TRBV15 NA NA TGTGCCACCAGCAGAGATCCCGGGACTTCGGGTGGATTTGAGCAGTTCTTC CATSRDPGTSGGFEQFF
TRBJ1-2 TRBV9 few NA TGTGCCAGCACTCCCTTGGGGGCAGTTTTGTATGGCTACACCTTC CASTPLGAVLYGYTF
TRBJ2-5 TRBV7-2 once NA TGTGCCAGCAGCTCCCCGTTAGGGACCCAGTACTTC CASSSPLGTQYF
TRBJ2-7 TRBV11-2 many NA TGTGCCAGCAGCTTCCCTTCGTGGGACGTCTACGAGCAGTACTTC CASSFPSWDVYEQYF
TRBJ1-4 TRBV6-1 NA NA TGTGCCAGCCAGTCCCGGGACGGGAGAAGTGCAACTAATGAAAAACTGTTTTTT CASQSRDGRSATNEKLFF
TRBJ1-1 TRBV28 many NA TGTGCCAGCAGTATCCCGGGACGGGGGAACACTGAAGCTTTCTTT CASSIPGRGNTEAFF
TRBJ2-3 TRBV3-1 many NA TGTGCCAGCAGCCAGGACCAGGGACGCACAGATACGCAGTATTTT CASSQDQGRTDTQYF
TRBJ2-1 TRBV7-9 NA NA TGTGCCAGCAGCCCCCGGATCAATGAGCAGTTCTTC CASSPRINEQFF
TRBJ2-2 TRBV12-3/TRBV12-4 NA NA TGTGCCGCGGTCGCGACCGGGGAGCTGTTTTTT CAAVATGELFF
TRBJ2-5 TRBV7-6 few NA TGTGCCAGCAGCCCCCCAGCTGGTCGAGAGACCCAGTACTTC CASSPPAGRETQYF
TRBJ2-7 TRBV2 NA TRBD1 TGTGCCAGCAACCGGGACAGGGGGCTTTCCTACGAGCAGTACTTC CASNRDRGLSYEQYF
TRBJ2-5 TRBV28 NA TRBD2 TGTGCCAGCCGATGGACTAGCGCTGAGGGAGAGACCCAGTACTTC CASRWTSAEGETQYF
TRBJ2-7 TRBV29-1 NA TRBD1 TGCAGCGCCGCGACCCGGGACAGGGGATACGAGCAGTACTTC CSAATRDRGYEQYF
TRBJ2-1 TRBV28 few NA TGTGCCAGCAGTTTATCGGGGAGAGGGGCCCACAATGAGCAGTTCTTC CASSLSGRGAHNEQFF
TRBJ2-5 TRBV28 many TRBD1 TGTGCCAGCCAACCTTCTGACAGGGCCCAAGAGACCCAGTACTTC CASQPSDRAQETQYF
TRBJ1-1 TRBV30 many NA TGTGCCTGGAGTCTTCCGGGCAGGGGAGGCGCTGAAGCTTTCTTT CAWSLPGRGGAEAFF
TRBJ2-7 TRBV11-2 few TRBD2 TGTGCCAGCAGCCCGAGGGGACTAGCGGGAGGGTCCTACGAGCAGTACTTC CASSPRGLAGGSYEQYF
TRBJ1-1 TRBV6-1 NA NA TGTGCCAGCAGTTCCCATGACGGAATGAACACTGAAGCTTTCTTT CASSSHDGMNTEAFF
TRBJ2-5 TRBV18 few TRBD2 TGTGCCAGCTCACCACCTAGCGGGGTGATCCCAGAGACCCAGTACTTC CASSPPSGVIPETQYF
TRBJ2-2 TRBV27 few TRBD2 TGTGCCAGCAGATCTATAGCGGGAGGGCCGAGTACCGGGGAGCTGTTTTTT CASRSIAGGPSTGELFF
TRBJ1-1 TRBV5-1 many NA TGCGCCAGCAGCTTGGAGGGGGGTAGAGGTGAAGCTTTCTTT CASSLEGGRGEAFF
TRBJ1-1 TRBV27 many NA TGTGCCAGCAGCCGACAAGCGAACACTGAAGCTTTCTTT CASSRQANTEAFF
TRBJ2-7 TRBV5-1 few NA TGCGCCAGCAGCTTGGCCAACTTAAGGGACTCCTACGAGCAGTACTTC CASSLANLRDSYEQYF
TRBJ2-5 TRBV20-1 many NA TGCAGTGCCCGAGGGGCGCAGCAAGAGACCCAGTACTTC CSARGAQQETQYF
TRBJ1-1 TRBV29-1 NA NA TGCAGCGTCGAAAAAGGGGGGATGAACACTGAAGCTTTCTTT CSVEKGGMNTEAFF
TRBJ1-3 TRBV28 few NA TGTGCCACCCTCCGGGCAGCAACTGGAAACACCATATATTTT CATLRAATGNTIYF
TRBJ2-3 TRBV11-2 many TRBD1 TGTGCCAGCAGCTTAGACCCGACAGGGGGCAGTTCAGATACGCAGTATTTT CASSLDPTGGSSDTQYF
TRBJ2-3 TRBV20-1 many TRBD2 TGCAGTGCTAGAGATACGGGGGGTCAAGATACGCAGTATTTT CSARDTGGQDTQYF
TRBJ2-6 TRBV7-9 NA NA TGTGCCAGCAGCTTAGGCCAAGTTAGCTCTGGGGCCAACGTCCTGACTTTC CASSLGQVSSGANVLTF
TRBJ2-1 TRBV9 few NA TGTGCCAGCAGCTGGAAGGGAGGTAATGAGCAGTTCTTC CASSWKGGNEQFF
TRBJ1-1 TRBV7-2 many TRBD1 TGTGCCAGCAGCCCCACCCCAATTGACAGGGGAGCTTTCTTT CASSPTPIDRGAFF
TRBJ2-1 TRBV12-3/TRBV12-4 few TRBD1 TGTGCCAGCAGTTTATCAGGGGGCAAAGACAATGAGCAGTTCTTC CASSLSGGKDNEQFF
TRBJ1-5 TRBV29-1 NA NA TGCAGCGCAACGACAGGCGATAGCAATCAGCCCCAGCATTTT CSATTGDSNQPQHF